These 20 T cell receptor beta chains were sequenced from one sample in a study of cytomegalovirus exposure and HLA in healthy donors. Amplification used 60 Vbeta primers and 13 Jbeta primers. Using immunoSEQ multiplex PCR, the repertoire was profiled, and TCRdb retains in-frame clones only, with some absent. Among roughly 130,000 clones, over 70% were seen once, and the ten largest hold less than 2.5%. The sequencing input was PBMCs. The receptors were sampled from a woman in her thirties or forties in good health and CMV-seropositive.

V is TRBV5-1 and J is TRBJ2-3; 8 nucleotides match TRBD2. V was pared by 0 bases and J by 0 bases, with 3 bases of the junction left unmatched. Germline-derived CDR1 and CDR2 are SGHRS and YFSETQ. The CDR3 runs 16 residues. DNA of the CDR3: TGCGCCAGCAGCTTGGGAGGGACTAGGAGCACAGATACGCAGTATTTT. This sequence encodes CASSLGGTRSTDTQYF.

This clone occurred once. The chain recombines TRBV18 with TRBJ2-2; D unclear. The CDR3 spans 15 residues. Germline CDR1 reads KGHSH; CDR2 reads LQKENI. Trimming stripped 6 bases from V and 5 bases from J, with 16 bases between. CDR3 nucleotide sequence: TGTGCCAGCTCGCCAATCGCCCTCGAGACCGGGGAGCTGTTTTTT. This encodes CASSPIALETGELFF.

This chain connects TRBV30 to TRBJ1-1, with no clear D. In germline, CDR1 is GTSNPN, CDR2 SVGIG (reference sequence). Deletions cut 3 bases from V and 3 bases from J, with 11 bases between. CDR3 length: 13 amino acids. CDR3 nucleotides: TGTGCCTGGAGATTGCTTCGGGACACTGAAGCTTTCTTT. Encoded protein: CAWRLLRDTEAFF.

This chain joins TRBV18 and TRBJ2-2; 12 bases map to TRBD1. V trimming: 4 bases; J trimming: 6 bases; junction bases outside the gene matches: 15. Germline V CDR1 and CDR2: KGHSH, LQKENI. The CDR3 contains 19 residues. The chain's CDR3 is CASSRSLSVGTGGSGELFF. The DNA for the CDR3 is TGTGCCAGCTCACGGAGCCTCTCGGTCGGGACAGGGGGCTCCGGGGAGCTGTTTTTT.

The V gene is TRBV5-6, the J gene TRBJ1-1; the D is unclear. CDR1 and CDR2 (germline): SGHDT, YYEEEE. The CDR3 covers 14 residues. V gave up 0 bases and J gave up 1 base, with 7 bases separating them. CDR3 bases: TGTGCCAGCAGCTTGGGTGGCAGGAACACTGAAGCTTTCTTT. Its protein product is CASSLGGRNTEAFF.

This chain joins TRBV7-3 and TRBJ1-5; D gene uncertain. This CDR3 is built from 13 residues. The germline gives CDR1 SGHTA, CDR2 FQGTGA. V dropped 5 bases and J dropped 4 bases, with 9 bases sitting between them. CDR3 in DNA: TGTGCCAGCAGCCCCAATCGGAATCAGCCCCAGCATTTT. Amino acids: CASSPNRNQPQHF.

The rearrangement joins TRBV7-2 to TRBJ2-3, with 12 bases fitting TRBD2. The CDR3 is 16 amino acids. Germline CDR1 is SGHTA and CDR2 is FQGNSA. V shed 5 bases and J 4 bases; nucleotides not matched to a gene: 7. CDR3 protein: CASSPQLAGGADTQYF. In DNA form, the CDR3 reads TGTGCCAGCAGCCCCCAACTAGCGGGAGGCGCAGATACGCAGTATTTT.

Only a few counts were recorded for this clone. V gene TRBV10-3 combines with J gene TRBJ2-3; 12 bases align to TRBD2. V lost 2 bases, J lost 0 bases, and 0 bases stayed unmatched. Per the germline V gene, CDR1 is ENHRY and CDR2 is SYGVKD. The CDR3 runs to 16 residues. The CDR3 loop reads CAISEGLAGSTDTQYF. The CDR3, as DNA: TGTGCCATCAGTGAGGGACTAGCGGGGAGCACAGATACGCAGTATTTT.

The chain has TRBV28 and TRBJ1-4, with TRBD1 as a possible D gene (6 bases). This CDR3 comprises 15 residues. Between the trimmed V and J ends, which lost 1 base and 8 bases, there was a span of 14 bases. CDR1 is MDHEN, CDR2 SYDVKM, per germline. The CDR3 sequence: CASSLSGARGEKLFF. The DNA of the CDR3 is TGTGCCAGCAGTTTATCAGGGGCGCGGGGGGAAAAACTGTTTTTT. Drawing the rest from reference TRBV28 and TRBJ1-4, the complete variable domain is DVKVTQSSRYLVKRTGEKVFLECVQDMDHENMFWYRQDPGLGLRLIYFSYDVKMKEKGDIPEGYSVSREKKERFSLILESASTNQTSMYLCASSLSGARGEKLFFGSGTQLSVL.

This clone came up many times. The chain joins TRBV7-6 to TRBJ2-1; TRBD2 agrees at 9 bases. Unmatched junction bases numbered 7, after V lost 1 base and J lost 9 bases. The CDR3 consists of 15 residues. The germline CDR1 and CDR2 sequences are SGHVS and FNYEAQ. CDR3 DNA: TGTGCCAGCAGCTTAGGCGCTAGCGGGGTGGGTGAGCAGTTCTTC. This gives the protein CASSLGASGVGEQFF.

V usage is TRBV28 and J usage is TRBJ1-4; D not resolved. The germline V and J ends were trimmed by 2 bases and 8 bases, with 3 bases remaining between them. Looked up from germline, CDR1 is MDHEN and CDR2 is SYDVKM. The CDR3 is 11 residues long. CDR3 sequence reads: CASSLSEKLFF. CDR3 sequence (DNA): TGTGCCAGCAGTTTAAGCGAAAAACTGTTTTTT.

This clone has a handful of counts. J is TRBJ1-5 and V is TRBV18, with 7 bases matching TRBD1. Trimming cost V 4 bases and J 5 bases; bases outside gene matches: 14. The CDR3 has 17 residues. Germline V gene lookup returns CDR1 KGHSH and CDR2 LQKENI. This chain's CDR3 is CASSLIVTGVEDQPQHF. The DNA for the CDR3 is TGTGCCAGCTCACTGATCGTAACAGGGGTTGAAGATCAGCCCCAGCATTTT.

V is TRBV6-5 and J is TRBJ1-4; D remains ambiguous. The CDR3 contains 14 residues. Trimming took off 4 bases at V and 5 bases at J, with 11 bases between the two ends. Germline values: CDR1 MNHEY, CDR2 SVGAGI. The chain's CDR3 is CASSFYGGNEKLFF. Here the CDR3 DNA reads TGTGCCAGCAGTTTCTACGGAGGGAATGAAAAACTGTTTTTT.

This clone was recorded a few times. V and J are TRBV19 and TRBJ1-6, with TRBD1 matching 8 bases. CDR1 LNHDA and CDR2 SQIVND come from the germline V gene (reference sequence). Trimming took 7 bases from V and 2 from J; bases not matched to a gene: 7. The length of the CDR3 is 16 residues. The CDR3 DNA is TGTGCCAGTACCCTGGGGACAGGCCCCTATAATTCACCCCTCCACTTT. Its protein is CASTLGTGPYNSPLHF.

This chain links TRBV27 with TRBJ2-5; 14 nucleotides match TRBD2. The end of the DNA fits TRBJ2-7 better, so the J call may be wrong. The CDR3 covers 16 residues. Germline CDR1 and CDR2: MNHEY and SMNVEV (reference sequence). The CDR3 DNA reads as TGTGCCAGCGGGGAAGTGGGGACTAGCGGGAGTTACGAGCAGTACTTC. Residues: CASGEVGTSGSYEQYF.

This clone was counted only a few times. The genes are TRBV4-1 and TRBJ1-2; 9 bases align to TRBD1. Germline V gene lookup returns CDR1 MGHRA and CDR2 YSYEKL. Trimming took 0 bases from V and 5 from J; bases not matched to a gene: 7. CDR3 length: 16 residues. CDR3 loop: CASSQDLGTGIYGYTF. The CDR3 DNA reads TGCGCCAGCAGCCAAGATTTGGGGACAGGGATATATGGCTACACCTTC.

The chain employs TRBV23-1 and TRBJ2-1; 7 nucleotides agree with TRBD1. TRBV23-1 is an ORF; its function is uncertain. CDR3 size: 16 residues. V was clipped by 3 bases and J by 0 bases; unmatched bases: 5. The CDR3 nucleotides read TGCGCCAGCAGTCAGCTGACAGGGAGCTCCTACAATGAGCAGTTCTTC. The encoded protein is CASSQLTGSSYNEQFF.

The table lists this clone with a few counts. The chain combines TRBV11-2 with TRBJ2-1, with 7 bases aligning to TRBD1. The length of the CDR3 is 15 residues. Germline loops: CDR1 SGHAT, CDR2 FQNNGV. J gave up 3 bases and V 2 bases, and 4 bases lay outside the gene matches. The CDR3: CASSLQGQDYNEQFF. The CDR3 bases are TGTGCCAGCAGCTTACAAGGACAGGACTACAATGAGCAGTTCTTC.

V and J are TRBV6-1 and TRBJ2-3; TRBD1 matches at 8 bases. The germline V gene encodes CDR1 MNHNS and CDR2 SASEGT. This CDR3 region has 14 residues. V was pared by 4 bases and J by 8 bases, with 8 bases of the junction left unmatched. CDR3 nucleotides: TGTGCCAGCAGTGCGGACAGGGATGTCGGTACGCAGTATTTT. Its translation: CASSADRDVGTQYF.

This chain's CDR3 is CASGLDRVSGYTF. The CDR3 DNA reads TGTGCTAGTGGTTTAGACAGGGTTAGTGGCTACACCTTC. This chain connects TRBV12-5 to TRBJ1-2; TRBD1 matches at 7 bases. The CDR3 sequence is 13 residues long. The trim removed 3 bases at V and 7 bases at J, leaving 5 bases unmatched. The V gene's germline CDR1 is LGHNT and CDR2 FRNRAP.